This T cell receptor beta chain was documented in a study of cytomegalovirus exposure and HLA in healthy donors. V gave up 2 bases and J gave up 3 bases; unmatched junction bases: 3. Germline V gene sequence: CDR1 GTSNPN, CDR2 SVGIG (reference sequence). The CDR3 runs to 13 residues. This clone appeared a few times. Both 60 Vbeta primers and 13 Jbeta primers went into the PCR. Sequencing used immunoSEQ multiplex PCR; TCRdb keeps in-frame clones, though not all of them. The profile shows over 200,000 clones, more than 60% of them singletons. The source is a woman aged 60-70 years in good health and CMV-seropositive. This sequence joins TRBV30 and TRBJ1-1; 7 bases match TRBD1. The sample taken for sequencing was PBMCs. CDR3 residues: CAWSLQGDTEAFF. The CDR3 DNA follows: TGTGCCTGGAGTCTGCAGGGGGACACTGAAGCTTTCTTT.